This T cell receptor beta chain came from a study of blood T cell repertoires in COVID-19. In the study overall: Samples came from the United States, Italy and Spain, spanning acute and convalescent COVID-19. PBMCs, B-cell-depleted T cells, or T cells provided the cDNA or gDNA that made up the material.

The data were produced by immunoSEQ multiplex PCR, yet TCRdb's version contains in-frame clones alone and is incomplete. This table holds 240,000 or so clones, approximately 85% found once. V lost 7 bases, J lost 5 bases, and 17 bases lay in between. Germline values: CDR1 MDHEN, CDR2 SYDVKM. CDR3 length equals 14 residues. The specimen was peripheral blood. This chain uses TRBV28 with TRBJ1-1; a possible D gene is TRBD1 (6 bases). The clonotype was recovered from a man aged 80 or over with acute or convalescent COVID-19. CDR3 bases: TGTGCCAGCACCCCTAACAGGGACGGGACTGAAGCTTTCTTT. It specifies CASTPNRDGTEAFF.